Shown below are 29 T cell receptor beta chains from a single sample sequenced in a study of shared clonotypes between healthy human individuals. Measured with immunoSEQ multiplex PCR; TCRdb has only the in-frame clones, and not every one. The table lists roughly 1.5 million clones, 95% to 99% of them singletons. Sequencing used naive CD4+ T cells sorted from blood. Subset given: CD45RA+ positively selected. All receptors come from a man aged 30 to 45 in good health.

This clone appeared a few times. The chain couples TRBV2 to TRBJ2-7; D remains unclear. The V end lost 6 bases, the J end lost 0 bases, and 12 bases lay between the germline ends. Germline V lookup: CDR1 SNHLY, CDR2 FYNNEI. The CDR3 spans 14 residues. CDR3 in amino acids: CASRALGYSYEQYF. The CDR3 nucleotides are TGTGCCAGCAGGGCCTTGGGGTACTCCTACGAGCAGTACTTC.

The rearrangement links TRBV10-2 to TRBJ2-7, with a weak D call TRBD2 (5 bases). The CDR3 consists of 15 residues. V lost 4 bases to trimming and J lost 1 base, with 14 bases between them. The germline CDR1 and CDR2 sequences are WSHSY and SAAADI. CDR3 region: CASSGPGLGSYEQYF. The CDR3 nucleotides read TGCGCCAGCAGTGGCCCAGGACTCGGTTCCTACGAGCAGTACTTC.

The chain has TRBV11-2 and TRBJ2-2, with D maybe TRBD1 (6 bases). The germline V and J ends were trimmed by 5 bases and 4 bases, with 14 bases remaining between them. Germline V lookup: CDR1 SGHAT, CDR2 FQNNGV. The CDR3 spans 15 residues. CDR3 in DNA: TGTGCCAGCAGCAAGGCAGGGGTTCGCACCGGGGAGCTGTTTTTT. Translating gives CASSKAGVRTGELFF.

A note on this clone: Mismatch with germline at one junction end may stem from a read error. J is TRBJ1-1 and V is TRBV10-3; no firm D call. Germline V gene sequence: CDR1 ENHRY, CDR2 SYGVKD. There are 11 residues in the CDR3. As DNA, the CDR3 is TGTGCCATCAGTTCGAGGACTGGAGCTTTCTTT. The encoded protein is CAISSRTGAFF.

The chain recombines TRBV5-1 with TRBJ2-3; 12 bases are shared with TRBD2. The CDR3 contains 19 residues. The germline V gene encodes CDR1 SGHRS and CDR2 YFSETQ. V lost 0 bases, J lost 3 bases, and 11 bases stayed unmatched. The CDR3 loop is CASSLVGASGRARTDTQYF. The CDR3 nucleotides are TGCGCCAGCAGCTTGGTTGGGGCTAGCGGGAGGGCCAGGACAGATACGCAGTATTTT.

J is TRBJ2-1 and V is TRBV15; D uncertain. This CDR3 has 14 residues. Germline V gene lookup returns CDR1 LNHNV and CDR2 YYDKDF (reference sequence). V lost 1 base, J lost 1 base, and 5 bases lay in between. The CDR3 sequence: CATSRGPSYNEQFF. CDR3 sequence (DNA): TGTGCCACCAGCAGAGGACCGTCCTACAATGAGCAGTTCTTC.

As concerns this clone: This CDR3 is also generated by other DNA sequences in the sample. This chain connects TRBV27 to TRBJ2-7; TRBD2 aligns across 7 bases. Trimming removed 1 base from V and 2 bases from J; junction bases left unmatched: 5. The CDR3 is 15 residues long. Germline V gene sequence: CDR1 MNHEY, CDR2 SMNVEV (reference sequence). CDR3 sequence (DNA): TGTGCCAGCAGTTTATATCTCGGGAGGACCTACGAGCAGTACTTC. Protein product: CASSLYLGRTYEQYF.

This clone was seen a single time. The chain couples TRBV19 to TRBJ2-2; D may match TRBD1 or TRBD2 (5 bases each). This CDR3 is 16 amino acids long. Germline V gene lookup returns CDR1 LNHDA and CDR2 SQIVND (reference sequence). Trimming removed 0 bases at V and 1 base at J, with 9 bases between. CDR3 nucleotides: TGTGCCAGTAGTATAGAGAGGGACCGGAACACCGGGGAGCTGTTTTTT. Translated: CASSIERDRNTGELFF. The full variable domain, rest sourced from reference TRBV19 and TRBJ2-2, is DGGITQSPKYLFRKEGQNVTLSCEQNLNHDAMYWYRQDPGQGLRLIYYSQIVNDFQKGDIAEGYSVSREKKESFPLTVTSAQKNPTAFYLCASSIERDRNTGELFFGEGSRLTVL.

In nucleotides, the CDR3 is TGCGCCAGCAGCTTGGACCCTCCACTAAGCGGCGAGCAGTACTTC. This codes for CASSLDPPLSGEQYF. The rearrangement joins TRBV5-1 to TRBJ2-7; TRBD2 might be the D (5 bases). V shed 0 bases and J shed 6 bases, with 16 bases lying between them. CDR1 and CDR2 (germline): SGHRS, YFSETQ. This CDR3 contains 15 residues.

Notes on this clone: The junction departs from the called germline gene at one end, perhaps through a read error. The J gene is TRBJ1-5, the V gene TRBV10-3; 8 positions match TRBD1. CDR1 ENHRY and CDR2 SYGVKD come from the germline V gene. The length of the CDR3 is 13 residues. CDR3 protein: CASSTGGDQPQHF. Here the CDR3 DNA reads TGTGCCAGCAGTACAGGGGGGGATCAGCCCCAGCATTTT.

The J gene is TRBJ2-3, the V gene TRBV6-5, with 10 bases matching TRBD2. The CDR3 has 16 amino acids. The V and J ends lost 1 base and 3 bases, in that order; junction bases with no gene match: 4. CDR1 and CDR2 from the germline V gene are MNHEY and SVGAGI. CDR3 coding DNA: TGTGCCAGCAGTTACTTTCCTAGCGGGAGTACAGATACGCAGTATTTT. Its translation: CASSYFPSGSTDTQYF.

The V gene is TRBV25-1, the J gene TRBJ1-5, with D hard to call. This CDR3 contains 13 residues. Per germline, CDR1 MGHDK and CDR2 SYGVNS. Trimming removed 4 bases at V and 4 bases at J, with 8 bases between. The CDR3: CASSGQENQPQHF. In DNA form, the CDR3 reads TGTGCCAGCAGTGGACAAGAGAATCAGCCCCAGCATTTT.

This chain links TRBV5-1 with TRBJ2-3; TRBD2 might be the D (5 bases). Germline V lookup: CDR1 SGHRS, CDR2 YFSETQ. Trimming removed 1 base at V and 0 bases at J, with 12 bases between. The CDR3 contains 16 residues. CDR3 DNA sequence: TGCGCCAGCAGCTTGTTAGGGAGCGGTAGCACAGATACGCAGTATTTT. Amino acid sequence: CASSLLGSGSTDTQYF.

Points on this clone: The sample carries other DNA sequences with the same CDR3. The chain uses TRBV5-1 and TRBJ2-5; D ambiguous. The CDR3 is 14 residues long. CDR1 and CDR2 from the germline V gene are SGHRS and YFSETQ. V was shortened by 0 bases and J by 4 bases, with 10 bases between the two germline ends. CDR3 in amino acids: CASSLVQLGETQYF. The CDR3 DNA reads as TGCGCCAGCAGCTTGGTCCAGTTGGGAGAGACCCAGTACTTC. The full variable domain, rest sourced from reference TRBV5-1 and TRBJ2-5, is KAGVTQTPRYLIKTRGQQVTLSCSPISGHRSVSWYQQTPGQGLQFLFEYFSETQRNKGNFPGRFSGRQFSNSRSEMNVSTLELGDSALYLCASSLVQLGETQYFGPGTRLLVL.

A single count supports this clone. The chain carries TRBV6-1 and TRBJ1-4; 7 nucleotides align to TRBD1. Per the germline V gene, CDR1 is MNHNS and CDR2 is SASEGT. Trimming cost V 4 bases and J 5 bases; bases outside gene matches: 7. The CDR3 covers 15 residues. CDR3 in amino acids: CASSVRQGGNEKLFF. The CDR3, as DNA: TGTGCCAGCAGTGTTCGACAGGGAGGGAATGAAAAACTGTTTTTT.

V usage is TRBV5-1 and J usage is TRBJ1-1, with D perhaps matching TRBD1 (5 bases). The V gene's germline CDR1 is SGHRS and CDR2 YFSETQ. V was pared by 0 bases and J by 3 bases, with 12 bases between. This CDR3 has 15 amino acids. The CDR3 here is CASSLGQGSYTEAFF. DNA for the CDR3: TGCGCCAGCAGCTTGGGGCAGGGATCGTACACTGAAGCTTTCTTT.

The CDR3 loop is CASSRTPGLAGNEQFF. The CDR3 DNA reads TGTGCCAGCAGCCGAACACCGGGACTAGCGGGCAATGAGCAGTTCTTC. This chain connects TRBV11-3 to TRBJ2-1; 12 bases align to TRBD2. Trimming removed 5 bases from V and 6 bases from J; junction bases left unmatched: 8. Germline V CDR1 and CDR2: SGHNT, YENEEA. The CDR3 has 16 amino acids.

The CDR3 DNA follows: TGTGCCAGTAGTCCCCCGGGGGGCGGCAATCAGCCCCAGCATTTT. It specifies CASSPPGGGNQPQHF. V and J are TRBV19 and TRBJ1-5; TRBD1 is a possible D gene (6 bases). Germline V gene data show CDR1 as LNHDA and CDR2 as SQIVND (reference sequence). The V end lost 5 bases, the J end lost 2 bases, and 13 bases lay between the germline ends. This CDR3 has 15 amino acids.

This clone has just one count. This chain links TRBV18 with TRBJ2-2, with a tentative D call TRBD1 (5 bases). The CDR3 is 16 residues long. V lost 4 bases to trimming and J lost 0 bases, with 12 bases between them. Germline loops: CDR1 KGHSH, CDR2 LQKENI. CDR3 sequence: CASSRTTGPNTGELFF. The CDR3 nucleotides read TGTGCCAGCTCACGTACTACAGGCCCGAACACCGGGGAGCTGTTTTTT.

The V gene is TRBV7-2, the J gene TRBJ2-3; 10 bases are shared with TRBD2. Germline-derived CDR1 and CDR2 are SGHTA and FQGNSA. V was clipped by 6 bases and J by 6 bases; unmatched bases: 12. The CDR3 covers 16 residues. CDR3 in amino acids: CASSAQPSGSSDTQYF. The CDR3 region has the DNA TGTGCCAGCAGTGCTCAACCTAGCGGGAGTTCGGATACGCAGTATTTT.

The chain recombines TRBV27 with TRBJ2-7; D is unclear. Germline V lookup: CDR1 MNHEY, CDR2 SMNVEV (reference sequence). The CDR3 length is 12 residues. Trimming pared 5 bases from V and 7 bases from J, leaving 12 bases between. CDR3 residues: CASSRRSGEQYF. The DNA for the CDR3 is TGTGCCAGCAGTAGGCGGTCTGGGGAGCAGTACTTC.

Of note for this clone: Other DNA sequences in this sample translate to the same CDR3. This chain joins TRBV5-1 and TRBJ1-1; D is uncertain. Germline CDR1 reads SGHRS; CDR2 reads YFSETQ. The CDR3 is made up of 14 amino acids. Trimming took 0 bases from V and 0 from J, leaving 6 bases between them. The CDR3 DNA sequence: TGCGCCAGCAGCTTGGCTGGTATGAACACTGAAGCTTTCTTT. Residues: CASSLAGMNTEAFF.

V gene TRBV18 combines with J gene TRBJ1-1; TRBD1 matches at 8 bases. V shed 2 bases, J shed 4 bases, and the junction held 9 bases outside the gene matches. CDR3 length: 16 amino acids. Germline loops: CDR1 KGHSH, CDR2 LQKENI. The CDR3 loop is CASSPIQQTGATEAFF. CDR3 DNA sequence: TGTGCCAGCTCACCAATCCAACAGACAGGGGCCACTGAAGCTTTCTTT. Using reference TRBV18 and TRBJ1-1 for the parts outside the CDR3, the full variable domain is NAGVMQNPRHLVRRRGQEARLRCSPMKGHSHVYWYRQLPEEGLKFMVYLQKENIIDESGMPKERFSAEFPKEGPSILRIQQVVRGDSAAYFCASSPIQQTGATEAFFGQGTRLTVV.

V gene TRBV14 combines with J gene TRBJ1-2; no firm D call. This CDR3 is 14 amino acids long. Trimming removed 1 base from V and 5 bases from J, with 11 bases in between. CDR1 SGHDN and CDR2 FVKESK come from the germline V gene. CDR3 region: CASSQGLTPYGYTF. The CDR3, as DNA: TGTGCCAGCAGCCAAGGCCTCACTCCGTATGGCTACACCTTC.

The gene calls are TRBV6-5 and TRBJ2-7; D is possibly TRBD1 or TRBD2 (5 bases each). The CDR3 length is 14 residues. Germline assignment: CDR1 MNHEY and CDR2 SVGAGI. The V gene lost 0 bases and the J gene lost 6 bases, with 12 bases spanning the gap. Written as DNA, the CDR3 is TGTGCCAGCAGTTACTCGGGGGTTAGGGGCGAGCAGTACTTC. It codes for CASSYSGVRGEQYF.

The V call is TRBV11-2, the J call TRBJ2-3, with D perhaps matching TRBD1 (5 bases). The CDR3 loop spans 14 amino acids. V was shortened by 1 base and J by 5 bases, with 10 bases between the two germline ends. The germline V gene encodes CDR1 SGHAT and CDR2 FQNNGV. The DNA of the CDR3 is TGTGCCAGCAGCTTAGGGGGCAGATTAGATACGCAGTATTTT. It yields the protein CASSLGGRLDTQYF.

Only one count was recorded for this clone. The gene calls are TRBV11-3 and TRBJ2-1, with no clear D. CDR1 is SGHNT and CDR2 is YENEEA in the germline V gene. V was pared by 5 bases and J by 4 bases, with 12 bases between. The CDR3 runs to 14 residues. DNA for the CDR3: TGTGCCAGCAGCGCCGGTTCCGGATACAATGAGCAGTTCTTC. Translation gives CASSAGSGYNEQFF.

The V and J genes are TRBV7-9 and TRBJ2-2, with D uncertain. The germline CDR1 and CDR2 sequences are SEHNR and FQNEAQ (reference sequence). Trimming cost V 2 bases and J 7 bases, with 11 bases left between them. This CDR3 is built from 14 residues. As DNA, the CDR3 is TGTGCCAGCAGCTTACACAGTACGAACGGGGAGCTGTTTTTT. Protein product: CASSLHSTNGELFF.

J is TRBJ2-3 and V is TRBV19; tentatively, D is TRBD2 (5 bases). Between the trimmed V and J ends, which lost 0 bases and 5 bases, there was a span of 9 bases. This CDR3 spans 14 amino acids. Germline CDR1 LNHDA, CDR2 SQIVND (reference sequence). For the CDR3, the DNA is TGTGCCAGTAGTATAGAGGCGGCGGGAGATACGCAGTATTTT. Protein sequence: CASSIEAAGDTQYF.